This T cell receptor beta chain was profiled in a study of Graves' ophthalmopathy and Graves' hyperthyroidism. General study points: In blood appeared most of the expanded thyroid clonotypes whose frequency exceeded 0.001. The model predicted progression of ophthalmopathy with a sensitivity of roughly 71%, and its specificity was roughly 77%.

With respect to this clonotype: Its target is unknown.

The CDR3 has 16 residues. V shed 5 bases, J shed 4 bases, and the junction held 9 bases outside the gene matches. CDR1 and CDR2 from the germline V gene are SEHNR and FQNEAQ (reference sequence). The hyperthyroidism patients had a new diagnosis of under 2 months' duration and were aged 18 to 65. Clinical symptoms, serum thyroxine, TRAb, thyroid ultrasound and orbital computed tomography formed the basis of diagnosis. For repertoire sequencing, the TCR beta CDR3 regions were amplified from RNA transcripts. First-round RT-PCR used HTBI primers; second-round multiplex PCR followed. MiXCR, run by TCRdb on the multiplex PCR reads, gives a single entry per CDR3 protein. The table lists some 1.1 million distinct CDR3 sequences, about two fifths of them singletons.

Sequencing was carried out using peripheral blood or thyroid tissue (not recorded which). This chain joins TRBV7-9 and TRBJ1-5; 9 bases match TRBD1. The receptor's source is an adult man with Graves' hyperthyroidism. The DNA of the CDR3 is TGTGCCAGCAGCCACCGGGACAGGGTTGGTAATCAGCCCCAGCATTTT. It encodes CASSHRDRVGNQPQHF.